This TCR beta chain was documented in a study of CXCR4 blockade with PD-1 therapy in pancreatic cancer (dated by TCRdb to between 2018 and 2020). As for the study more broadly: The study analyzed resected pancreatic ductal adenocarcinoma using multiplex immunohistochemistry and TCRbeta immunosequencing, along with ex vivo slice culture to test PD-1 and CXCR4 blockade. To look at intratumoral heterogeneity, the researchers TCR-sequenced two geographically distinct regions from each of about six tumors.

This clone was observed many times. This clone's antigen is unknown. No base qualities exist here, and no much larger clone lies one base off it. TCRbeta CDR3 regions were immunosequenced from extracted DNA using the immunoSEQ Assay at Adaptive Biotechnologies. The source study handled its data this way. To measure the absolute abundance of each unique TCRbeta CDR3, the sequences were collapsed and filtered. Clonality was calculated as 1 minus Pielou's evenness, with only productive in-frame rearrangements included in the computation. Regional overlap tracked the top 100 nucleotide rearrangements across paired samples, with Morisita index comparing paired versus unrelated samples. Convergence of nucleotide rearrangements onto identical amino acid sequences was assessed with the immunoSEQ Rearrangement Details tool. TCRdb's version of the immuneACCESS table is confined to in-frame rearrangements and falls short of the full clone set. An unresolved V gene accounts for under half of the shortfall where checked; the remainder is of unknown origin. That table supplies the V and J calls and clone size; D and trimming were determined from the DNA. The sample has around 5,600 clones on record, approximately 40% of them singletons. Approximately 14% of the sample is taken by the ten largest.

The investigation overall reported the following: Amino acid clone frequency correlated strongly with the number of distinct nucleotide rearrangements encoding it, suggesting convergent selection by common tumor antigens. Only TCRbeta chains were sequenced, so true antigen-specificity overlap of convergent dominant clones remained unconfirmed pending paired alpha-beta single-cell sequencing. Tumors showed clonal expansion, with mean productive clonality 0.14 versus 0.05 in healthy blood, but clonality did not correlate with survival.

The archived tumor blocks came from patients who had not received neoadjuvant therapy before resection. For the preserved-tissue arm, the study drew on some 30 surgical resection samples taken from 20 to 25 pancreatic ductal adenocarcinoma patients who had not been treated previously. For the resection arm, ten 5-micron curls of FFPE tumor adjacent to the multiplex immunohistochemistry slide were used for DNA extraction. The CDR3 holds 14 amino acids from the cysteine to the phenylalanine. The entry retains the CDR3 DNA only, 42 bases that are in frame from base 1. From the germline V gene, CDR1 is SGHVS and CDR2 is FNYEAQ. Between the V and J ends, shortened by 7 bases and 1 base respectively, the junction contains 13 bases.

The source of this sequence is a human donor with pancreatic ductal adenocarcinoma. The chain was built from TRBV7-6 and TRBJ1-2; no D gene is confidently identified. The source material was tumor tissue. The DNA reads TGTGCCAGCACCCGGTTCGATCTTAACTATGGCTACACCTTC. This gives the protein CASTRFDLNYGYTF.